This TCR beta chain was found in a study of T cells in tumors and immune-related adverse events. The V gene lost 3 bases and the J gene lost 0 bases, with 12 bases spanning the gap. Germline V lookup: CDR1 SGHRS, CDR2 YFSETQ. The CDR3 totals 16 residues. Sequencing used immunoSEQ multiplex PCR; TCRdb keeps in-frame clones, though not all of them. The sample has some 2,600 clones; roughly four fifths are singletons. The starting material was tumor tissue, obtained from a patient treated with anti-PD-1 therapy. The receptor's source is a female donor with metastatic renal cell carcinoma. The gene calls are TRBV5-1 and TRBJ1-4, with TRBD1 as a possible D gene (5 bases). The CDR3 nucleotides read TGCGCCAGCAGCTCCCAAGGGGATCCAACTAATGAAAAACTGTTTTTT. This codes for CASSSQGDPTNEKLFF.